This TCR beta chain was observed in a study of metastatic and nonmetastatic thyroid tumors. Study details: Patients with malignant and benign thyroid disease provided blood and tumor or nodule tissue, whose repertoires were compared.

From the PCR reads, TCRdb re-called clones with MiXCR. The table includes some 2,400 clones, under 30% detected once. About this clone: Its antigen is currently unknown.

Study outcomes and limitations: Patients with malignant thyroid tumors reportedly had significantly higher TCR beta diversity than those with benign nodules, in blood and tumor.

The V gene's germline CDR1 is SGHTA and CDR2 FQGNSA. The CDR3 contains 12 residues. Trimming took off 6 bases at V and 6 bases at J, with 9 bases between the two ends. Treatment of any kind had been given to no patient before thyroid surgery. The rearrangement joins TRBV7-2 to TRBJ2-1; D remains unclear. The sequence was obtained from a male donor with papillary thyroid cancer or a benign thyroid nodule (not recorded which). Some clones in this sample may be carry-over from other donors' samples. The specimen sequenced was adjacent normal tissue. The CDR3 spells CASRSMGNEQFF. In DNA, the CDR3 is TGTGCCAGCAGGTCGATGGGCAATGAGCAGTTCTTC.